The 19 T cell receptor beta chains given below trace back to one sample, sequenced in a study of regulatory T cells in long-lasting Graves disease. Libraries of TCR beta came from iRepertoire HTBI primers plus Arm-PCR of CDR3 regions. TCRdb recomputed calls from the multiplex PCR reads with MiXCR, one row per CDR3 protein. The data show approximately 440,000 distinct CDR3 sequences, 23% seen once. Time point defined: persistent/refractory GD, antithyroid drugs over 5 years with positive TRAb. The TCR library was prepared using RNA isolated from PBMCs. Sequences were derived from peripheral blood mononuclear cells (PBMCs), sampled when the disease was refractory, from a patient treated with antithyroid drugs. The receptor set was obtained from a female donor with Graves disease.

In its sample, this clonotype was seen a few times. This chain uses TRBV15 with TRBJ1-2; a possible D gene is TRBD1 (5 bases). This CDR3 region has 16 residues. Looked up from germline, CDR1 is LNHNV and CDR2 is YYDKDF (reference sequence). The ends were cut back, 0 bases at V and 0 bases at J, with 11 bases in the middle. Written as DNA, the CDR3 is TGTGCCACCAGCAGAGATCTGACAGCCACTAACTATGGCTACACCTTC. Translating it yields CATSRDLTATNYGYTF.

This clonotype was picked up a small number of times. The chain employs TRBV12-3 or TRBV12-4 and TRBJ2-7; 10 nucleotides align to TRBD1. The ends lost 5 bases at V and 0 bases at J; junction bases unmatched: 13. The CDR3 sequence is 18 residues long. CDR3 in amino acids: CASSPHRDRGRSSYEQYF. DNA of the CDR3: TGTGCCAGCAGTCCCCACCGGGACAGGGGTCGGTCCTCCTACGAGCAGTACTTC.

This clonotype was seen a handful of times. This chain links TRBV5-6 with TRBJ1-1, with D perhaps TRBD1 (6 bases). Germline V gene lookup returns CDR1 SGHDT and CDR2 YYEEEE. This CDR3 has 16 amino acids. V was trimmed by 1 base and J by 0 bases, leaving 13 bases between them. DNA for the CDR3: TGTGCCAGCAGCTTGACAGGGATCTACATGAACACTGAAGCTTTCTTT. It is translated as CASSLTGIYMNTEAFF.

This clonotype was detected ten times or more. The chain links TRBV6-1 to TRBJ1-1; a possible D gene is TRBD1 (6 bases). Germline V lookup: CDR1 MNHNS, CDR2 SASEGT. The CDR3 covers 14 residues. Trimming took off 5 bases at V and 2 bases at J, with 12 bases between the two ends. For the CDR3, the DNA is TGTGCCAGCAGTCATCGGGACACTAACACTGAAGCTTTCTTT. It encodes CASSHRDTNTEAFF.

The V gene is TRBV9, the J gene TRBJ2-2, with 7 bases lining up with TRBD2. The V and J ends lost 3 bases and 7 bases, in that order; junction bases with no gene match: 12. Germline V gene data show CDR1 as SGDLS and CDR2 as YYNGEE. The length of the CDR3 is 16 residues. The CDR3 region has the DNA TGTGCCAGCAGCGCCCGGCGGGCGGGAGACCTCGGGGAGCTGTTTTTT. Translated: CASSARRAGDLGELFF.

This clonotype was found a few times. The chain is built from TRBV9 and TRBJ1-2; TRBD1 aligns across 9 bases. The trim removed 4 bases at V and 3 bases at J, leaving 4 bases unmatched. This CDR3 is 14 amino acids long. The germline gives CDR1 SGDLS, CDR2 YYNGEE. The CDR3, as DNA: TGTGCCAGCAGCCGCCGGACAGGGGACTATGGCTACACCTTC. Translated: CASSRRTGDYGYTF. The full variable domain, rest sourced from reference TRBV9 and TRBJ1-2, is DSGVTQTPKHLITATGQRVTLRCSPRSGDLSVYWYQQSLDQGLQFLIQYYNGEERAKGNILERFSAQQFPDLHSELNLSSLELGDSALYFCASSRRTGDYGYTFGSGTRLTVV.

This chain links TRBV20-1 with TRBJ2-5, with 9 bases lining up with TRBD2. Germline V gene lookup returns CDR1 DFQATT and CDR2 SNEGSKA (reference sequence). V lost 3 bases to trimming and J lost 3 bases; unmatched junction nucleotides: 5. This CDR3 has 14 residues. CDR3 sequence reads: CSASQSSGEETQYF. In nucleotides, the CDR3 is TGCAGTGCTAGTCAGTCTAGCGGGGAAGAGACCCAGTACTTC.

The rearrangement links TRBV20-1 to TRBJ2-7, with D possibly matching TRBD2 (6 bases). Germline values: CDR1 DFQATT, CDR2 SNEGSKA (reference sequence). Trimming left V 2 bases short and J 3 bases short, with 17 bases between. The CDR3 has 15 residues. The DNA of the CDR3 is TGCAGTGCTAGACCCTTACTAGCCCCAATCTACGAGCAGTACTTC. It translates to CSARPLLAPIYEQYF.

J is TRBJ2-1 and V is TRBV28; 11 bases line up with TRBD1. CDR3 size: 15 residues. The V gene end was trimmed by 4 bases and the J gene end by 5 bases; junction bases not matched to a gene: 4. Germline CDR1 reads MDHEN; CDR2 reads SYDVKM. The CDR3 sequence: CASSSWDRGDNEQFF. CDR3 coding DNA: TGTGCCAGCAGTTCGTGGGACAGGGGGGACAATGAGCAGTTCTTC.

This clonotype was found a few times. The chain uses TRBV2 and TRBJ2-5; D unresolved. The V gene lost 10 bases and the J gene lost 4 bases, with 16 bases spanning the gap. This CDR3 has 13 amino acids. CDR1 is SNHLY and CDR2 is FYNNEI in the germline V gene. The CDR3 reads CATDLVIGETQYF. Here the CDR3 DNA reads TGTGCCACCGACTTGGTAATTGGAGAGACCCAGTACTTC.

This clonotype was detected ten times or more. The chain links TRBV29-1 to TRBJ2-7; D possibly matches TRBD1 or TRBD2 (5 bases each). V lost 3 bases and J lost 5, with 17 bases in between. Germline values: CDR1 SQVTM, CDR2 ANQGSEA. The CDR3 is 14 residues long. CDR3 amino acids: CSVESESGLNEQYF. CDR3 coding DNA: TGCAGCGTTGAGAGTGAGTCGGGGCTCAACGAGCAGTACTTC.

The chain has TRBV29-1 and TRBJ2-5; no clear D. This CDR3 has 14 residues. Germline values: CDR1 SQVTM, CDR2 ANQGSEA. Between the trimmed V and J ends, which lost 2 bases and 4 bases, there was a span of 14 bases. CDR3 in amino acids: CSVEKGRTPETQYF. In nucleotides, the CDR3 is TGCAGCGTTGAAAAGGGCAGGACCCCAGAGACCCAGTACTTC.

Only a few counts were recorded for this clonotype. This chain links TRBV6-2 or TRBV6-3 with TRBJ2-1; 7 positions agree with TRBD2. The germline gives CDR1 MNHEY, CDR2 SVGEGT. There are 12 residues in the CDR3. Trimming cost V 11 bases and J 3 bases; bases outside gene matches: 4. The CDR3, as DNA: TGTGCCGGGGCTAGCGGCTACAATGAGCAGTTCTTC. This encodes CAGASGYNEQFF.

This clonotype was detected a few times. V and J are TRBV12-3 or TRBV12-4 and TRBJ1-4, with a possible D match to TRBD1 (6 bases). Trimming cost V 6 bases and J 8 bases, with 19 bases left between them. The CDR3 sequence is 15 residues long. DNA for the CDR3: TGTGCCAGCAGGGCAGCCGGGGGCTATCGGGAAAAACTGTTTTTT. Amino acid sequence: CASRAAGGYREKLFF.

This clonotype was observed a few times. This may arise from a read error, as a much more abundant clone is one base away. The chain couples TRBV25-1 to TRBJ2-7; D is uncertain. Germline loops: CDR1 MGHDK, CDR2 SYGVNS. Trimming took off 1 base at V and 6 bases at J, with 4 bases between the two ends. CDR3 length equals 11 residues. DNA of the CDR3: TGTGCCAGCAGTGAATTGAGCGAGCAGTACTTC. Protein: CASSELSEQYF.

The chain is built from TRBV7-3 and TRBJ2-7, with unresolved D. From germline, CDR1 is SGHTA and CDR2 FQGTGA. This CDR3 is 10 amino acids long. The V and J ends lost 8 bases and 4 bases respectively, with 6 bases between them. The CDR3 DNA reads TGTGCCAGCCCCGGGTACGAGCAGTACTTC. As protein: CASPGYEQYF.

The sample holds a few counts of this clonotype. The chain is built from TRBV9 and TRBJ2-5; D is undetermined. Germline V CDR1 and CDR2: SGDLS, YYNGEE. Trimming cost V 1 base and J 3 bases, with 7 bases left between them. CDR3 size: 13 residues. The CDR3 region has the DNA TGTGCCAGCAGCGTAACGGGTAAAGAGACCCAGTACTTC. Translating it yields CASSVTGKETQYF.

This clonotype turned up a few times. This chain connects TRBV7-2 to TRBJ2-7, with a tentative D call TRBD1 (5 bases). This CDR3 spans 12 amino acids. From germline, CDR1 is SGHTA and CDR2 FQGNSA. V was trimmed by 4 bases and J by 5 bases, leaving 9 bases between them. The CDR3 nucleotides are TGTGCCAGCAGCTGGGGCAAGGACGAGCAGTACTTC. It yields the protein CASSWGKDEQYF.

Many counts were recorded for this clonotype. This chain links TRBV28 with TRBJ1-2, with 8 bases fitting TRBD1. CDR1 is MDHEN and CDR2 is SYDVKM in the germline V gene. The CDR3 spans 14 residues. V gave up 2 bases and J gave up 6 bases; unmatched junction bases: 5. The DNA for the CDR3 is TGTGCCAGCAGTTTAACGGGACAGGCGGATGGCTACACCTTC. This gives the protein CASSLTGQADGYTF.